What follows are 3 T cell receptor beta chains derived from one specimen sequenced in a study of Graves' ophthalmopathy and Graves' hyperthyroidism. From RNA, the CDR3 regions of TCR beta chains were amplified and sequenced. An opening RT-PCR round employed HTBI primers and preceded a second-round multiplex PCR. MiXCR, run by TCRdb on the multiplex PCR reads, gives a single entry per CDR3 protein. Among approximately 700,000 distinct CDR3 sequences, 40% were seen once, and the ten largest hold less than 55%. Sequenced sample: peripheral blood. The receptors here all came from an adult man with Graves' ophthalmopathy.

The CDR3 is CASRARRGFGTGELFF. CDR3 DNA: TGTGCCAGCCGGGCCCGCCGGGGTTTTGGCACCGGGGAGCTGTTTTTT. The chain combines TRBV9 with TRBJ2-2, with a weak D call TRBD2 (5 bases). CDR1 SGDLS and CDR2 YYNGEE come from the germline V gene. V was shortened by 7 bases and J by 4 bases, with 20 bases between the two germline ends. This CDR3 is built from 16 residues.

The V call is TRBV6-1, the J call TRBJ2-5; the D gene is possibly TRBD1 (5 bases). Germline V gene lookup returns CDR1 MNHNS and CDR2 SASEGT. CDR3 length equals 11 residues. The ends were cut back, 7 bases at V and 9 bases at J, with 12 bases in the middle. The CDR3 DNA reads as TGTGCCAGCAATCAAGGGGTTGCCCAGTACTTC. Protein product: CASNQGVAQYF.

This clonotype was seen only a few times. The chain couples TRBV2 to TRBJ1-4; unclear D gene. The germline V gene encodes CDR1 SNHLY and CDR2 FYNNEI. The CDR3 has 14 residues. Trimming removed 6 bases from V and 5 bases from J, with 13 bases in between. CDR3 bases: TGTGCCAGCAGGACGACGGCGGGGAATGAAAAACTGTTTTTT. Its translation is CASRTTAGNEKLFF.